This entry lists 17 T cell receptor beta chains sequenced from one sample in a study of blood T cell repertoires in COVID-19. Measured with immunoSEQ multiplex PCR; TCRdb has only the in-frame clones, and not every one. This table holds roughly 200,000 clones, approximately 88% found once. The sample comprised PBMCs or T cells enriched from blood (not recorded which). The origin of the receptors is a man between 18 and 35 years old with acute COVID-19.

This clone was recorded many times. This chain links TRBV6-5 with TRBJ2-6, with unresolved D. The CDR3 length is 14 residues. Trimming took off 6 bases at V and 0 bases at J, with 6 bases between the two ends. CDR1 MNHEY and CDR2 SVGAGI come from the germline V gene. CDR3 nucleotide sequence: TGTGCCAGCAGGTTAAACTCTGGGGCCAACGTCCTGACTTTC. Its translation is CASRLNSGANVLTF.

The chain recombines TRBV7-2 with TRBJ1-2, with D possibly TRBD1 on 5 matching bases. Trimming pared 7 bases from V and 8 bases from J, leaving 17 bases between. The V gene's germline CDR1 is SGHTA and CDR2 FQGNSA. The CDR3 has 13 residues. The CDR3 DNA sequence: TGTGCCAGCACTAAAGCAGGGTGGGAAGGCTACACCTTC. Protein: CASTKAGWEGYTF.

CDR3 sequence (DNA): TGTGCCAGCAGTGCCGGGACAGCGAGGATGAACACTGAAGCTTTCTTT. Amino acid sequence: CASSAGTARMNTEAFF. The J gene is TRBJ1-1, the V gene TRBV11-3; 7 nucleotides match TRBD1. The CDR3 sequence is 16 residues long. Germline loops: CDR1 SGHNT, CDR2 YENEEA. The V and J ends lost 6 bases and 0 bases, in that order; junction bases with no gene match: 10. The full variable domain, in which reference TRBV11-3 and TRBJ1-1 provide the parts outside the CDR3, is EAGVVQSPRYKIIEKKQPVAFWCNPISGHNTLYWYLQNLGQGPELLIRYENEEAVDDSQLPKDRFSAERLKGVDSTLKIQPAELGDSAVYLCASSAGTARMNTEAFFGQGTRLTVV.

This chain joins TRBV27 and TRBJ2-3; tentative D call: TRBD2 (5 bases). This CDR3 spans 14 amino acids. Trimming took off 0 bases at V and 5 bases at J, with 9 bases between the two ends. Germline assignment: CDR1 MNHEY and CDR2 SMNVEV (reference sequence). The CDR3 DNA is TGTGCCAGCAGTTTATCGGGAGTTGGAGATACGCAGTATTTT. Amino acids: CASSLSGVGDTQYF.

The chain uses TRBV5-1 and TRBJ1-3; D is possibly TRBD1 (6 bases). Germline-derived CDR1 and CDR2 are SGHRS and YFSETQ. The CDR3 extends over 15 amino acids. With 4 bases removed from V and 0 bases from J, the gap between germline ends came to 11 bases. The CDR3 protein is CASSIGQNSGNTIYF. CDR3 nucleotides: TGCGCCAGCAGCATCGGACAGAACTCTGGAAACACCATATATTTT.

The CDR3 bases are TGCGCCAGCAGCCCCGGCCGCAGGGCCGAAGCTTTCTTT. It specifies CASSPGRRAEAFF. This chain links TRBV4-3 with TRBJ1-1; perhaps TRBD1 as D (5 bases). V lost 4 bases and J lost 8, with 14 bases in between. This CDR3 is built from 13 residues. The germline gives CDR1 LGHNA, CDR2 YSLEER.

The rearrangement uses TRBV6-1 and TRBJ2-7; 7 positions agree with TRBD2. The J segment lost 3 bases and the V segment lost 3 bases, leaving 5 bases of the junction unmatched. This CDR3 comprises 14 residues. Germline V lookup: CDR1 MNHNS, CDR2 SASEGT. CDR3 residues: CASSDRDYGYEQYF. The CDR3 DNA is TGTGCCAGCAGTGATAGGGACTACGGCTACGAGCAGTACTTC.

This clone has just one count. As DNA, the CDR3 is TGTGCCAGCAGTTACTCGAGTGGCGGGGAGCTGTTTTTT. This encodes CASSYSSGGELFF. The rearrangement joins TRBV6-5 to TRBJ2-2; D gene ambiguous. Germline CDR1 is MNHEY and CDR2 is SVGAGI. CDR3 size: 13 residues. Trimming removed 0 bases from V and 7 bases from J, with 6 bases in between.

This chain uses TRBV25-1 with TRBJ2-7; tentatively, D is TRBD2 (7 bases). V was cut by 6 bases and J by 5 bases, with 20 bases left in between. The CDR3 spans 15 residues. Looked up from germline, CDR1 is MGHDK and CDR2 is SYGVNS. CDR3 nucleotide sequence: TGTGCCAGCAGATCCAGGGGTGGACTAGTCGACGAGCAGTACTTC. As protein: CASRSRGGLVDEQYF.

The chain carries TRBV20-1 and TRBJ2-7; D call uncertain. Germline CDR1 reads DFQATT; CDR2 reads SNEGSKA (reference sequence). V lost 3 bases to trimming and J lost 4 bases, with 7 bases between them. This CDR3 spans 11 amino acids. This CDR3 reads CSASPRYEQYF. The CDR3 DNA sequence: TGCAGTGCTAGTCCCAGATACGAGCAGTACTTC.

This chain uses TRBV7-8 with TRBJ2-1; 11 bases match TRBD1. V shed 5 bases, J shed 9 bases, and the junction held 3 bases outside the gene matches. The CDR3 has 13 residues. Germline V gene sequence: CDR1 SGHVS, CDR2 FQNEAQ. In DNA, the CDR3 is TGTGCCAGCAGCACTGGGACAGGGGGTGAGCAGTTCTTC. Translating gives CASSTGTGGEQFF.

V and J are TRBV15 and TRBJ2-6, with 8 bases lining up with TRBD2. Germline CDR1 reads LNHNV; CDR2 reads YYDKDF (reference sequence). This CDR3 is built from 16 residues. Losses at the gene ends were 3 bases for V and 1 base for J; bases not matched to a gene: 2. CDR3 bases: TGTGCCACCAGCAGCTCGGGGGGGTCTGGGGCCAACGTCCTGACTTTC. Translated: CATSSSGGSGANVLTF.

This clone has just one count. V usage is TRBV9 and J usage is TRBJ1-3, with unresolved D. The V end was cut by 4 bases, the J end by 0 bases, with 11 bases between. CDR3 length: 15 residues. From germline, CDR1 is SGDLS and CDR2 YYNGEE. The CDR3 sequence: CASSPGSSSGNTIYF. The CDR3 nucleotides are TGTGCCAGCAGCCCTGGGAGCTCCTCTGGAAACACCATATATTTT.

CDR3 loop: CASSPLPPSGSSYNEQFF. DNA for the CDR3: TGTGCCAGCTCACCACTGCCGCCTAGCGGGAGCTCCTACAATGAGCAGTTCTTC. The chain carries TRBV18 and TRBJ2-1, with TRBD2 matching over 10 bases. Germline trimming cut 1 base from V and 0 bases from J; bases unmatched to any gene: 6. The germline V gene encodes CDR1 KGHSH and CDR2 LQKENI. The CDR3 extends over 18 amino acids. The full variable domain, with the rest looked up from reference TRBV18 and TRBJ2-1, is NAGVMQNPRHLVRRRGQEARLRCSPMKGHSHVYWYRQLPEEGLKFMVYLQKENIIDESGMPKERFSAEFPKEGPSILRIQQVVRGDSAAYFCASSPLPPSGSSYNEQFFGPGTRLTVL.

The sample holds one count of this clone. The gene calls are TRBV6-5 and TRBJ2-3, with 12 bases identical to TRBD1. V dropped 2 bases and J dropped 4; count of bases not matched to a gene: 4. The CDR3 covers 16 residues. Germline V lookup: CDR1 MNHEY, CDR2 SVGAGI. The CDR3 nucleotides read TGTGCCAGCAGTTACAGAGGGACAGGGGGCTCAGATACGCAGTATTTT. It specifies CASSYRGTGGSDTQYF.

The J gene is TRBJ1-1, the V gene TRBV5-1, with 11 bases matching TRBD1. This CDR3 has 15 amino acids. Trimming at V came to 4 bases and at J to 3 bases, leaving 5 bases not matched to a gene. CDR1 and CDR2 (germline): SGHRS, YFSETQ. CDR3 sequence reads: CASSGQGAQDTEAFF. Written as DNA, the CDR3 is TGCGCCAGCAGCGGACAGGGGGCGCAAGACACTGAAGCTTTCTTT.

This clone was recorded only once. This chain connects TRBV6-2 or TRBV6-3 to TRBJ2-7; 8 nucleotides agree with TRBD2. Germline V gene lookup returns CDR1 MNHEY and CDR2 SVGEGT. V trimming: 6 bases; J trimming: 3 bases; junction bases outside the gene matches: 7. This CDR3 comprises 14 residues. This CDR3 reads CASSFTSGFYEQYF. CDR3 sequence (DNA): TGTGCCAGCAGCTTTACTAGCGGATTCTACGAGCAGTACTTC.